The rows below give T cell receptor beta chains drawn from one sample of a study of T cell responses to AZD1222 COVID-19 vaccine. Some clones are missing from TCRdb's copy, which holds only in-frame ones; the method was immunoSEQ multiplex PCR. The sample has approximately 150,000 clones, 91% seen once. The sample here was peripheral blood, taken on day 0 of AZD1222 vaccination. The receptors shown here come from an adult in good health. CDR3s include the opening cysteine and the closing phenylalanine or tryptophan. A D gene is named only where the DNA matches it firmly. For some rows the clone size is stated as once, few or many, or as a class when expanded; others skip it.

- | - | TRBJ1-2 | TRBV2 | TGTGCCAGCAGTGAAGGGCAGGTGGGATATGGCTACACCTTC | CASSEGQVGYGYTF
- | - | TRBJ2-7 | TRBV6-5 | TGTGCCAGCAGACTTGCCTCGGCTGAGCAGTACTTC | CASRLASAEQYF
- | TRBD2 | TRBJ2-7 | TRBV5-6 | TGTGCCAGCAGCTTGGGGGCGGGAGCCCTCTACGAGCAGTACTTC | CASSLGAGALYEQYF
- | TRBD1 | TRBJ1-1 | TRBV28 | TGTGCCAGCAAGTCCGGGACAGGGGAGACTGAAGCTTTCTTT | CASKSGTGETEAFF
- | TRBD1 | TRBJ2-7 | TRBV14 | TGTGCCAGCAGCCAGACAGGGGGCTACGAGCAGTACTTC | CASSQTGGYEQYF
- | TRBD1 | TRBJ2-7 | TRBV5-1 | TGCGCCAGCAGCTTATACCGGGACAGCGGATACGAGCAGTACTTC | CASSLYRDSGYEQYF
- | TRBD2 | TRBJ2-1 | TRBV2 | TGTGCCAGCAACAGCGGGAGGTACAATGAGCAGTTCTTC | CASNSGRYNEQFF
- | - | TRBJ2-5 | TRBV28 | TGTGCCAGCACCTCCCCCGGGGGTGGCGAGACCCAGTACTTC | CASTSPGGGETQYF
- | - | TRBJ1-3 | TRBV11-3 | TGTGCCAGCAGCTTAACCCCGCTGGGAAACACCATATATTTT | CASSLTPLGNTIYF
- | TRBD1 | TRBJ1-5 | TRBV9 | TGTGCCAGCAGCGGTCCGGGGACAGGGGGCTGGCCCCAGCATTTT | CASSGPGTGGWPQHF
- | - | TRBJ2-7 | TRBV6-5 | TGTGCCAGCAGTCAGATTGAGACCTACGAGCAGTACTTC | CASSQIETYEQYF
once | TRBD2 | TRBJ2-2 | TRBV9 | TGTGCCAGCAGCGTAAGCGGGATGAACACCGGGGAGCTGTTTTTT | CASSVSGMNTGELFF
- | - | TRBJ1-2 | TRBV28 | TGTGCCATCGTACAAGGGACGGCGAATAACTATGGCTACACCTTC | CAIVQGTANNYGYTF
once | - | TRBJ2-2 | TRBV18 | TGTGCCAGCTCACCATGGACAGCCGACACCGGGGAGCTGTTTTTT | CASSPWTADTGELFF
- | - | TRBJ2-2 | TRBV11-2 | TGTGCCAGCAGCCTCACCGGGGTGGCGAACACCGGGGAGCTGTTTTTT | CASSLTGVANTGELFF
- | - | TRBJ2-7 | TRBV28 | TGTGCCAGCAGTTTATCAGACAGGTTCAACGAGCAGTACTTC | CASSLSDRFNEQYF